This TCR beta chain emerged from a study of blood T cell repertoires in COVID-19. J lost 3 bases, V lost 4 bases, and 4 bases had no gene match. The germline CDR1 and CDR2 sequences are SGHDT and YYEEEE. This CDR3 comprises 13 residues. Libraries were prepared by immunoSEQ multiplex PCR; TCRdb keeps only in-frame clonotypes and omits some of them. Of a few hundred thousand clones listed, approximately 85% were seen once; the top ten hold about 6.9%. This TCR was sampled from a woman in her 50s who had been exposed to COVID-19. Sequenced input: PBMCs or T cells enriched from blood (not recorded which). The chain recombines TRBV5-6 with TRBJ2-7; 7 bases are a match to TRBD1. The CDR3 nucleotides are TGTGCCAGCAGCCAAGACAGGGACTACGAGCAGTACTTC. It yields the protein CASSQDRDYEQYF.